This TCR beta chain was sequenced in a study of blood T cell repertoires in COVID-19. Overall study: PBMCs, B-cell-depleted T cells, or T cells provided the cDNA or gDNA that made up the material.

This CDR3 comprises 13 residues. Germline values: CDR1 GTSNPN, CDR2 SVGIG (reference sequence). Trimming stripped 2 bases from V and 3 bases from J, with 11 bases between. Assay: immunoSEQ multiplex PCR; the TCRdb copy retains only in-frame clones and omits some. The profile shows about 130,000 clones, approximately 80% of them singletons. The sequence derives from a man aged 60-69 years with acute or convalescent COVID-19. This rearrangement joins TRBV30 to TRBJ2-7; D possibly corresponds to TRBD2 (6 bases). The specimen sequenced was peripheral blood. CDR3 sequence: CAWSIGLLYEQYF. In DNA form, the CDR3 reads TGTGCCTGGAGTATCGGACTACTCTACGAGCAGTACTTC. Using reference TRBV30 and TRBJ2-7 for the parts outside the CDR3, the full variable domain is SQTIHQWPATLVQPVGSPLSLECTVEGTSNPNLYWYRQAAGRGLQLLFYSVGIGQISSEVPQNLSASRPQDRQFILSSKKLLLSDSGFYLCAWSIGLLYEQYFGPGTRLTVT.